Described below is a single T cell receptor beta chain sequence and its context. The antigen is not known. At one boundary the junction diverges from the germline segment, which might be a read error. Germline-derived CDR1 and CDR2 are SGDLS and YYNGEE. CDR3 length: 11 residues. These data originate in a study of early T cells in non-severe SARS-CoV-2 infection. Across the whole study: The input, bulk RNA from unsorted whole blood, was sequenced, and chains were unpaired. General observations from the study: A preference for anti-spike CD8 responses marked VDJdb matching, which missed private and CD4 specificities.

Tagging with unique molecular identifiers was applied to individual cDNA molecules. TCRdb ran MiXCR on the 5' RACE reads and lists one entry per CDR3 protein. The sample carries 30,000 or so distinct CDR3 sequences, 5.2% recorded once. Specimen: whole blood. The receptor was isolated from an adult who was a healthcare worker with PCR-confirmed SARS-CoV-2 infection or an uninfected control (not recorded which). The chain employs TRBV9 and TRBJ2-3; D unclear. The CDR3 DNA reads TGTGTCAGCAGCGCCTCAGATACGCAGTATTTT. Its translation: CVSSASDTQYF.